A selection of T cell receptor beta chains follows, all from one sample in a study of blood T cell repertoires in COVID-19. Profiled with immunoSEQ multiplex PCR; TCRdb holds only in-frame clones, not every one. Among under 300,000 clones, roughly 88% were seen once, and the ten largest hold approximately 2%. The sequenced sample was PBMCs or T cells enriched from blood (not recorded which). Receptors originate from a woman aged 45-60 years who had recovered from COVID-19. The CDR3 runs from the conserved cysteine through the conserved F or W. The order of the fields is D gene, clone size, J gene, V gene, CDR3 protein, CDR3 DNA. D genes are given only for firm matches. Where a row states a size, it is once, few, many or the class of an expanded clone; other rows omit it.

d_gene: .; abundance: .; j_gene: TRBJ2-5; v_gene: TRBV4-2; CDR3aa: CASSLSDQETQYF; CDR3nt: TGTGCCAGCAGCCTCTCGGACCAAGAGACCCAGTACTTC
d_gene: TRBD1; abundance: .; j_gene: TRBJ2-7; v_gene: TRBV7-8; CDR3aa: CASSLRDRGHEQYF; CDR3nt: TGTGCCAGCAGCTTAAGGGACAGGGGCCACGAGCAGTACTTC
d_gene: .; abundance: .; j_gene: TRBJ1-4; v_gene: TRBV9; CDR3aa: CASGLGGRSNEKLFF; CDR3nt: TGTGCCAGCGGTCTCGGGGGTCGGAGTAATGAAAAACTGTTTTTT
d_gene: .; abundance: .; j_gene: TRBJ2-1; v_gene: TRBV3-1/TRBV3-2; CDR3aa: CASSQGTPGVQTSLDEQFF; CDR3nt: TGTGCCAGCAGCCAGGGAACACCGGGAGTCCAAACCTCCTTGGATGAGCAGTTCTTC
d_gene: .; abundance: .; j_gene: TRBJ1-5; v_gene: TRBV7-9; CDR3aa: CASSLSGISNQPQHF; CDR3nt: TGTGCCAGCAGCTTATCCGGGATAAGCAATCAGCCCCAGCATTTT
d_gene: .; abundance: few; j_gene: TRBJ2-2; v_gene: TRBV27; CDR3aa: CASSPDGLVTGELFF; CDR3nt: TGTGCCAGCAGCCCCGACGGGTTGGTCACCGGGGAGCTGTTTTTT
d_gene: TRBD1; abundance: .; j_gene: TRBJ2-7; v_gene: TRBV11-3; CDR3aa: CASSLTGAASYEQYF; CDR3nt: TGTGCCAGCAGCTTAACAGGGGCGGCATCCTACGAGCAGTACTTC
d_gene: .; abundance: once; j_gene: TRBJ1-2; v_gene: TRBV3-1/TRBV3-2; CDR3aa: CASSQGIRGETGYTF; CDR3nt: TGTGCCAGCAGCCAAGGAATCCGGGGAGAGACGGGCTACACCTTC
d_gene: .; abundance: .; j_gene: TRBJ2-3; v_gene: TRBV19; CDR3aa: CASSTGAVGSPDTQYF; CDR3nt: TGTGCCAGTAGTACCGGAGCGGTCGGCTCTCCGGATACGCAGTATTTT
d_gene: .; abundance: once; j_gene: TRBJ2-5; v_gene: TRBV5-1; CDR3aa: CASSDGVGGQETQYF; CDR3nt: TGCGCCAGCAGCGATGGAGTGGGGGGCCAAGAGACCCAGTACTTC
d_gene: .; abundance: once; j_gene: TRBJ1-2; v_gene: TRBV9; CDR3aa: CASSVGMGGDLDYGYTF; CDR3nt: TGTGCCAGCAGCGTAGGAATGGGGGGAGATCTTGACTATGGCTACACCTTC
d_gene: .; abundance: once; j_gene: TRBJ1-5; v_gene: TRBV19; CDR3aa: CASSIVGGSVGQPQHF; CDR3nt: TGTGCCAGTAGTATAGTTGGCGGGTCGGTGGGCCAGCCCCAGCATTTT
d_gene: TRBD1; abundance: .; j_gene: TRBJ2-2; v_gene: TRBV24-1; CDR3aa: CATSDPRTGGDTGELFF; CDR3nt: TGTGCCACCAGTGATCCCAGGACAGGGGGCGACACCGGGGAGCTGTTTTTT
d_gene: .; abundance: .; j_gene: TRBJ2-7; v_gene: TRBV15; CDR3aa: CATSRERQSYEQYF; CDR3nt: TGTGCCACCAGCAGAGAGAGACAGTCCTACGAGCAGTACTTC
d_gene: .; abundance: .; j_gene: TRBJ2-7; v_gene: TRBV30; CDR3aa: CAQGAGQSYEQYF; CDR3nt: TGTGCCCAAGGAGCGGGACAATCCTACGAGCAGTACTTC
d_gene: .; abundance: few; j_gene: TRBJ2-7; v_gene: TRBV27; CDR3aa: CASSSKGASNEQYF; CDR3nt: TGTGCCAGCAGTTCAAAGGGAGCCTCAAACGAGCAGTACTTC
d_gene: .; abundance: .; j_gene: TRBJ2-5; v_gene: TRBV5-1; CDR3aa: CASSKPELQETQYF; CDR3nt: TGCGCCAGCAGCAAGCCGGAGCTCCAAGAGACCCAGTACTTC
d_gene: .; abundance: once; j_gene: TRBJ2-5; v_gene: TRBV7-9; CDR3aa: CASSPLGTGQETQYF; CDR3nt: TGTGCCAGCAGCCCTCTAGGGACTGGCCAAGAGACCCAGTACTTC
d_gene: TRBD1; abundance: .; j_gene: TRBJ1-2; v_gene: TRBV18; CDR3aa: CASSPAGQLNYGYTF; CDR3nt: TGTGCCAGCTCACCTGCGGGACAGCTTAACTATGGCTACACCTTC
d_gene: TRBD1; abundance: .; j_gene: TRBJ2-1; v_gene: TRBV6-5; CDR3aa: CATRQGNEQFF; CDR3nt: TGTGCCACCCGACAGGGGAATGAGCAGTTCTTC
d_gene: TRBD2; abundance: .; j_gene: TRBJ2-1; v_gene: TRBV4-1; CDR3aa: CASSPLGLAGGKSYNEQFF; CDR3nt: TGCGCCAGCAGCCCTCTAGGACTAGCGGGAGGGAAATCCTACAATGAGCAGTTCTTC
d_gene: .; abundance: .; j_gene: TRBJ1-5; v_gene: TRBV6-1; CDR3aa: CASSDLCTNYSNQPQHF; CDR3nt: TGTGCCAGCAGTGACCTGTGCACAAATTATAGCAATCAGCCCCAGCATTTT
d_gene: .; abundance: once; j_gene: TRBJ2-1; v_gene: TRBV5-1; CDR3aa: CASSSQTAGNEQFF; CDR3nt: TGCGCCAGCAGTTCCCAGACGGCAGGTAATGAGCAGTTCTTC
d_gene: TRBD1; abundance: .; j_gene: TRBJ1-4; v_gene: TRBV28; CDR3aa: CASSPGQATNEKLFF; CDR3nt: TGTGCCAGCAGTCCCGGACAGGCAACTAATGAAAAACTGTTTTTT
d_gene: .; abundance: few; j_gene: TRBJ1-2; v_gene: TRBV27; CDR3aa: CASSFTGIYGYTF; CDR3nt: TGTGCCAGCAGTTTTACGGGGATCTATGGCTACACCTTC
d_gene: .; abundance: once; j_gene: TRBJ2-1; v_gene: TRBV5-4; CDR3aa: CASSFGEDFNEQFF; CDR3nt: TGTGCCAGCAGCTTCGGAGAGGACTTCAATGAGCAGTTCTTC
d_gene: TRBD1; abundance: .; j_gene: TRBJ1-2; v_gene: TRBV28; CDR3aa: CASSLRQGRGYTF; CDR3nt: TGTGCCAGCAGTCTACGACAGGGCCGAGGCTACACCTTC
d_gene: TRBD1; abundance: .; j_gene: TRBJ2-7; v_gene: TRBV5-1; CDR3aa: CASSGGQGPWEQYF; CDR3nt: TGCGCCAGCAGCGGGGGACAGGGTCCCTGGGAGCAGTACTTC
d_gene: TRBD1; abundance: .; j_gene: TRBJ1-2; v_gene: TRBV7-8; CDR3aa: CASSIAPATGVNYGYTF; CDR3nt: TGTGCCAGCAGCATTGCCCCGGCGACAGGGGTTAACTATGGCTACACCTTC
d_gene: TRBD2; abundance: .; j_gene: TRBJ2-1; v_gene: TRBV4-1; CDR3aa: CASRQQGLAFGRGSEQFF; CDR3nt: TGCGCCAGCAGACAACAGGGACTAGCTTTCGGTCGGGGGAGTGAGCAGTTCTTC
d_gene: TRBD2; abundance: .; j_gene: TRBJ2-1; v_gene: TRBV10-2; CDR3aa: CASSEMSSGRLNEQFF; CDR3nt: TGCGCCAGCAGTGAGATGTCTAGCGGGAGGCTCAATGAGCAGTTCTTC
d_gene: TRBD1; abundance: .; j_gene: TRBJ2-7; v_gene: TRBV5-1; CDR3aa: CASSLDTGTGPYEQYF; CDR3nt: TGCGCCAGCAGCTTGGATACCGGGACAGGTCCCTACGAGCAGTACTTC
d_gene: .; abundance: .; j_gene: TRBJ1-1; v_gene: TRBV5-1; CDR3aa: CASSLDTGGGTEAFF; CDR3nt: TGCGCCAGCAGCTTGGATACGGGAGGGGGCACTGAAGCTTTCTTT
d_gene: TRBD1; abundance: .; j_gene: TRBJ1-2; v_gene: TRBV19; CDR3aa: CASTPGGGTYGYTF; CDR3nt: TGTGCCAGTACCCCAGGGGGAGGAACTTATGGCTACACCTTC
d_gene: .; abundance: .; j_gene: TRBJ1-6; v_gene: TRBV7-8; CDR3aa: CASSLGAKYSYNSPLHF; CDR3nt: TGTGCCAGCAGCTTAGGGGCCAAGTACTCCTATAATTCACCCCTCCACTTT
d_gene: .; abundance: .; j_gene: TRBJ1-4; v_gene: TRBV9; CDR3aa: CASSVGVGAATNEKLFF; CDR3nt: TGTGCCAGCAGCGTAGGGGTCGGAGCTGCAACTAATGAAAAACTGTTTTTT
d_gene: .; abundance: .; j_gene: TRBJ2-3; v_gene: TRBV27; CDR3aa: CASSTQTYTDTQYF; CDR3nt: TGTGCCAGCAGTACCCAGACATACACAGATACGCAGTATTTT
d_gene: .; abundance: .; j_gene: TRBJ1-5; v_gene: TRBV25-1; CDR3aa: CASSGGGGHQPQHF; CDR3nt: TGTGCCAGCAGCGGAGGCGGGGGACATCAGCCCCAGCATTTT
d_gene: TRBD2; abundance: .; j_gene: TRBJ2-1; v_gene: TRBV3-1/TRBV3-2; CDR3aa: CASSQVAGVKNEQFF; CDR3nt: TGTGCCAGCAGCCAAGTAGCGGGAGTCAAGAATGAGCAGTTCTTC
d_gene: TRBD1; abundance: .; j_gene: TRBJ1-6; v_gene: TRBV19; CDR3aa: CASKTGTGGNSPLHF; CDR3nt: TGTGCCAGCAAAACCGGGACAGGGGGCAATTCACCCCTCCACTTT
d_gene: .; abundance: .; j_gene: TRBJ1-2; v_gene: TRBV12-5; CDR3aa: CASSIFGYTF; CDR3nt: TGTGCTAGTTCAATTTTCGGCTACACCTTC
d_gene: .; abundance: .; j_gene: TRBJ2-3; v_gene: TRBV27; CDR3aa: CASSPTRDTQYF; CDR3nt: TGTGCCAGCAGTCCCACTAGGGATACGCAGTATTTT
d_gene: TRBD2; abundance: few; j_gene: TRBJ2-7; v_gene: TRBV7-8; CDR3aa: CASSLEEAGTTYEQYF; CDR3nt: TGTGCCAGCAGCTTGGAGGAAGCCGGGACTACCTACGAGCAGTACTTC
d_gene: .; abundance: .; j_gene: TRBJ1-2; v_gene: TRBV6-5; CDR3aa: CASSYTGKGSYTF; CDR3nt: TGTGCCAGCAGTTACACAGGAAAGGGGAGCTACACCTTC
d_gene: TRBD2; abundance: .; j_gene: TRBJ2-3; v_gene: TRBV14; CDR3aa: CASSQEPSGSNTDTQYF; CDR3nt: TGTGCCAGCAGCCAAGAACCGAGCGGGAGCAATACAGATACGCAGTATTTT
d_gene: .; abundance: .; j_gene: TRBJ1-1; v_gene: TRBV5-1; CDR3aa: CASSLPGVVTEAFF; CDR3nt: TGCGCCAGCAGCTTGCCGGGAGTTGTCACTGAAGCTTTCTTT
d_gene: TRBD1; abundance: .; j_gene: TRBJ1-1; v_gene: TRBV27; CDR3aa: CASSYRRGTGGYRTEAFF; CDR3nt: TGTGCCAGCAGTTATCGACGTGGGACAGGGGGTTATCGCACTGAAGCTTTCTTT
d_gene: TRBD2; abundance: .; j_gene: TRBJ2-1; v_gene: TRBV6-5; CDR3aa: CASSYTLAGGQDEQFF; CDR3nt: TGTGCCAGCAGTTACACCTTAGCGGGAGGGCAAGATGAGCAGTTCTTC
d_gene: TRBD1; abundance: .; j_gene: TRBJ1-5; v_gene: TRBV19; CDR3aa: CASSGPRQGLGQPQHF; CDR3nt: TGTGCCTCGAGTGGGCCGAGACAGGGGTTGGGTCAGCCCCAGCATTTT